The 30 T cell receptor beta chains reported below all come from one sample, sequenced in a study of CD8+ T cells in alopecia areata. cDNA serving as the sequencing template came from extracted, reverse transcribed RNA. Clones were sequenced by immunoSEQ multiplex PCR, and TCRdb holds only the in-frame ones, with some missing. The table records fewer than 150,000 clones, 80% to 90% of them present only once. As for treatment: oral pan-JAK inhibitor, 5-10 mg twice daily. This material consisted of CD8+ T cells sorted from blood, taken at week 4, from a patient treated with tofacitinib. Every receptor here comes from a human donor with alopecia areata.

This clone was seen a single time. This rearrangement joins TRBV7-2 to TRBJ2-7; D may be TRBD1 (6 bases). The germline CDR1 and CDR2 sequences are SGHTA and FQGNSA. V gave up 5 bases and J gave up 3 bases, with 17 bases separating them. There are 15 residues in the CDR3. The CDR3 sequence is CASSIGQTDFYEQYF. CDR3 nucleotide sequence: TGTGCCAGCAGCATCGGACAGACGGATTTCTACGAGCAGTACTTC.

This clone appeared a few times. CDR3 amino acids: CASRGTRDRNEQYF. CDR3 bases: TGTGCCAGCAGGGGGACCCGTGATAGGAACGAGCAGTACTTC. The chain recombines TRBV28 with TRBJ2-7; D could derive from TRBD1 or TRBD2 (5 bases each). The V and J ends lost 6 bases and 5 bases respectively, with 17 bases between them. The CDR3 sequence is 14 residues long. Germline CDR1 reads MDHEN; CDR2 reads SYDVKM.

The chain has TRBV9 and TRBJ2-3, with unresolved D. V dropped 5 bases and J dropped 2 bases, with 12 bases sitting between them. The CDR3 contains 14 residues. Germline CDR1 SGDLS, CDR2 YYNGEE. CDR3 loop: CASSEGYNTDTQYF. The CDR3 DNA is TGTGCCAGCAGTGAAGGGTACAACACAGATACGCAGTATTTT.

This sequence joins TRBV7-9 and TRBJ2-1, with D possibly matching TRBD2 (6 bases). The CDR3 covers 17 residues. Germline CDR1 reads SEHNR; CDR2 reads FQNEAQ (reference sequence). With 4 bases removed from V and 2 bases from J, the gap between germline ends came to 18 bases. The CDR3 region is CASSSTLGVAAYNEQFF. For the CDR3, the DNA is TGTGCCAGCAGCTCAACCCTCGGGGTAGCGGCCTACAATGAGCAGTTCTTC.

This CDR3 reads CASSMGQGIDTQYF. The CDR3 DNA is TGTGCCAGTAGTATGGGTCAGGGAATCGATACGCAGTATTTT. The genes are TRBV19 and TRBJ2-3, with a possible D match to TRBD1 (5 bases). The V gene lost 3 bases and the J gene lost 6 bases, with 13 bases spanning the gap. CDR1 is LNHDA and CDR2 is SQIVND in the germline V gene (reference sequence). The CDR3 is made up of 14 amino acids.

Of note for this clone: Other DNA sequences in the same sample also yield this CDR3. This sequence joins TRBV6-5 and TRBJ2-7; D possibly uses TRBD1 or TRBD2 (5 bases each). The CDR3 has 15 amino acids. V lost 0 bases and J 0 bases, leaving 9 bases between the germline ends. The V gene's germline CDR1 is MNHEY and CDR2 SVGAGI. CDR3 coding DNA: TGTGCCAGCAGTTACTCGCCCGGGGCCTCCTACGAGCAGTACTTC. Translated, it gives CASSYSPGASYEQYF.

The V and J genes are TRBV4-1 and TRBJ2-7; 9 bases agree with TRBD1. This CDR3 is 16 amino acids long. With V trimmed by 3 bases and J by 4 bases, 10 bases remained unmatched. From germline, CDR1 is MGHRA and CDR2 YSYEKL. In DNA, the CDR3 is TGCGCCAGCAGCCAGGACTATCAGGGGACAGGGTACGAGCAGTACTTC. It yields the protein CASSQDYQGTGYEQYF.

As DNA, the CDR3 is TGTGCCAGCAGCGCGGACAGGGAGGTCGACGAGCAGTACTTC. Translation gives CASSADREVDEQYF. The chain has TRBV9 and TRBJ2-5, with TRBD1 matching over 8 bases. Matching the DNA end better, TRBJ2-7 makes the J call doubtful. CDR3 length equals 14 residues. The germline V gene encodes CDR1 SGDLS and CDR2 YYNGEE.

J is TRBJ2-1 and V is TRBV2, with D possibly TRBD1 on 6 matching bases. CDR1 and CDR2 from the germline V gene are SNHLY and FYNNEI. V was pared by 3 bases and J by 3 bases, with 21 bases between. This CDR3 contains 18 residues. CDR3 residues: CASSDNLGDTRSYNEQFF. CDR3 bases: TGTGCCAGCAGTGATAATTTAGGGGACACCCGGAGCTACAATGAGCAGTTCTTC.

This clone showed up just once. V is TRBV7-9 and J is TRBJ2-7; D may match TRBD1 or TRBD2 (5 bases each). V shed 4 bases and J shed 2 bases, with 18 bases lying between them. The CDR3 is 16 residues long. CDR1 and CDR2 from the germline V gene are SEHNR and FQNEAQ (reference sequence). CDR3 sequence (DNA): TGTGCCAGCAGCTCGAAGGGGACGCCCAGTCCCTACGAGCAGTACTTC. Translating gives CASSSKGTPSPYEQYF.

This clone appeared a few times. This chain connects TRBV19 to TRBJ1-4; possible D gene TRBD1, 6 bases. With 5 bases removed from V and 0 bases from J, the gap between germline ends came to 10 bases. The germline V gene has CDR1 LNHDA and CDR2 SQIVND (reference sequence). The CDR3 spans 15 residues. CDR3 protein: CASSPGAATNEKLFF. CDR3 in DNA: TGTGCCAGTAGTCCGGGGGCGGCAACTAATGAAAAACTGTTTTTT.

CDR3 sequence (DNA): TGTGCCAGCAGCTTAGGTCGAGCTAAGGAGCAGTTCTTC. Protein: CASSLGRAKEQFF. This chain uses TRBV7-8 with TRBJ2-1; D not resolved. Germline V gives CDR1 SGHVS, CDR2 FQNEAQ. The CDR3 length is 13 residues. The V end lost 1 base, the J end lost 10 bases, and 11 bases lay between the germline ends.

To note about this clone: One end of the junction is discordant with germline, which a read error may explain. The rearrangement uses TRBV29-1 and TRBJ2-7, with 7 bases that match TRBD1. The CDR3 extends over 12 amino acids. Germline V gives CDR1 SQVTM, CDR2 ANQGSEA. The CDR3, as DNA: TGCAGCGTCGAAGGGACAGCCTACGAGCAGTACTTC. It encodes CSVEGTAYEQYF.

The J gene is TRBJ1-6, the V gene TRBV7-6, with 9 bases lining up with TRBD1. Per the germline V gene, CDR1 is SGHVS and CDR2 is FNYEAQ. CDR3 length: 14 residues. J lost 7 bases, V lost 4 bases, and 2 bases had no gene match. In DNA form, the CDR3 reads TGTGCCAGCAGCTCGGGACAGGGAAATTCACCCCTCCACTTT. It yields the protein CASSSGQGNSPLHF.

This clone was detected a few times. The CDR3 here is CSAGQANTGELFF. CDR3 sequence (DNA): TGCAGCGCTGGACAGGCGAACACCGGGGAGCTGTTTTTT. The V and J genes are TRBV29-1 and TRBJ2-2; 7 bases fit TRBD1. Germline CDR1 and CDR2: SQVTM and ANQGSEA. CDR3 length: 13 amino acids. V lost 7 bases, J lost 0 bases, and 2 bases stayed unmatched.

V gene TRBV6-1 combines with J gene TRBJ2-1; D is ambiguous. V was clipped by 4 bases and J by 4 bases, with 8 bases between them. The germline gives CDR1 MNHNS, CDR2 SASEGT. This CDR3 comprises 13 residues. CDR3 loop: CASSAYTYNEQFF. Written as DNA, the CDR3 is TGTGCCAGCAGTGCTTACACTTACAATGAGCAGTTCTTC.

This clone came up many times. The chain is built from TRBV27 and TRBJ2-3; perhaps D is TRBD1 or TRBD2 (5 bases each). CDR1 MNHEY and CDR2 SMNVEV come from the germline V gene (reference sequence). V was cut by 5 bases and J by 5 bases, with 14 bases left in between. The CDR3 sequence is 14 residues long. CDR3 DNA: TGTGCCAGCAGTGGGACGCCATCCGGAGATACGCAGTATTTT. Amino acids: CASSGTPSGDTQYF.

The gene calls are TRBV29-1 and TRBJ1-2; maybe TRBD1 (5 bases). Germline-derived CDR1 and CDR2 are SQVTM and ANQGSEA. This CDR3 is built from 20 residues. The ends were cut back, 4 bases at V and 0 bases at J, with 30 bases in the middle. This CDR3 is CSVAGFGNPKTTDSNYGYTF. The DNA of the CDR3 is TGCAGCGTTGCAGGCTTTGGCAACCCTAAAACGACAGATTCTAACTATGGCTACACCTTC.

The chain's CDR3 is CASSQEEGAGANVLTF. The CDR3 bases are TGCGCCAGCAGCCAAGAAGAGGGAGCTGGGGCCAACGTCCTGACTTTC. The gene calls are TRBV4-3 and TRBJ2-6; D perhaps matches TRBD2 (5 bases). Germline CDR1 is LGHNA and CDR2 is YSLEER. Between the trimmed V and J ends, which lost 0 bases and 2 bases, there was a span of 8 bases. This CDR3 spans 16 amino acids.

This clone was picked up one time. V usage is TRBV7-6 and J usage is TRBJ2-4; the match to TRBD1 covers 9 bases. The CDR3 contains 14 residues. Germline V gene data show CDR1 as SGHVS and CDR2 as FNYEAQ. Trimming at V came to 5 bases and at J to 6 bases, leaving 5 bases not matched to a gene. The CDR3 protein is CASSAGTGINIQYF. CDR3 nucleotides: TGTGCCAGCAGCGCGGGGACAGGGATAAACATTCAGTACTTC.

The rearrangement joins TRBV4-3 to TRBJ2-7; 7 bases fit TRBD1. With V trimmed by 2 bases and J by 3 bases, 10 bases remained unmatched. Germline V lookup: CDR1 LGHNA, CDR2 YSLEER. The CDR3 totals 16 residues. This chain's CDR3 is CASSQTAGTDNYEQYF. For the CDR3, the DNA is TGCGCCAGCAGCCAAACAGCCGGGACAGACAACTACGAGCAGTACTTC.

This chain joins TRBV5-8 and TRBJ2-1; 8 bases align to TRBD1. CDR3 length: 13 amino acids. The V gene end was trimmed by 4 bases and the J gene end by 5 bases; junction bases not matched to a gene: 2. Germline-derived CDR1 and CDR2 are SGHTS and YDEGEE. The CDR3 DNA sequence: TGTGCCAGCAGCCGGACAGGGAACAATGAGCAGTTCTTC. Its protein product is CASSRTGNNEQFF.

DNA of the CDR3: TGTGCCAGCAGCGCCGAGGGTAGCGGGGTAACCGAGCAGTACTTC. Its translation: CASSAEGSGVTEQYF. The genes are TRBV9 and TRBJ2-7; 8 nucleotides line up with TRBD2. The CDR3 totals 15 residues. The trim removed 3 bases at V and 6 bases at J, leaving 11 bases unmatched. Germline V gene sequence: CDR1 SGDLS, CDR2 YYNGEE.

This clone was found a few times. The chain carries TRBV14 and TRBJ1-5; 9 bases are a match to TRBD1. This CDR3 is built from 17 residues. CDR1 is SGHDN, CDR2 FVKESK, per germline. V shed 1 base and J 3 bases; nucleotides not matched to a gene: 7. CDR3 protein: CASSQGGDREPNQPQHF. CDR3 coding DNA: TGTGCCAGCAGCCAAGGAGGGGACAGGGAACCCAATCAGCCCCAGCATTTT. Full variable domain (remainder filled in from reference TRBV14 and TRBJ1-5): EAGVTQFPSHSVIEKGQTVTLRCDPISGHDNLYWYRRVMGKEIKFLLHFVKESKQDESGMPNNRFLAERTGGTYSTLKVQPAELEDSGVYFCASSQGGDREPNQPQHFGDGTRLSIL.

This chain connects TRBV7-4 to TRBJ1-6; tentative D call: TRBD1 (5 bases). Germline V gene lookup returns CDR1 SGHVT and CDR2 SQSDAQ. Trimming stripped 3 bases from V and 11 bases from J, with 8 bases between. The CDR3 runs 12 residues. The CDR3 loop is CASSFPGPPLHF. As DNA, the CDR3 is TGTGCCAGCAGCTTCCCGGGGCCACCCCTCCACTTT. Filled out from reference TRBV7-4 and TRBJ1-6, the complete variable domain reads GAGVSQSPRYKVAKRGRDVALRCDSISGHVTLYWYRQTLGQGSEVLTYSQSDAQRDKSGRPSGRFSAERPERSVSTLKIQRTEQGDSAVYLCASSFPGPPLHFGNGTRLTVT.

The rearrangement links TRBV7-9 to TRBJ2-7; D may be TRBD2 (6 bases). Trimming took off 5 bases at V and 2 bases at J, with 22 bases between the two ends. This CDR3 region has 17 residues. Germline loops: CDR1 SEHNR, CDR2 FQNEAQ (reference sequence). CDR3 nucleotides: TGTGCCAGCAGCCAGGAGGGCGTGCGCTTCTCCCCCTACGAGCAGTACTTC. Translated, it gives CASSQEGVRFSPYEQYF. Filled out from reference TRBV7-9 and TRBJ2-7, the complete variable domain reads DTGVSQNPRHKITKRGQNVTFRCDPISEHNRLYWYRQTLGQGPEFLTYFQNEAQLEKSRLLSDRFSAERPKGSFSTLEIQRTEQGDSAMYLCASSQEGVRFSPYEQYFGPGTRLTVT.

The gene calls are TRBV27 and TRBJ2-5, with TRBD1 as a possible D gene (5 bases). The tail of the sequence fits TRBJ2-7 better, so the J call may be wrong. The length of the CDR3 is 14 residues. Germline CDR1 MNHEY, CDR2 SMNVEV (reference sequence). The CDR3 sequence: CASSLGPGSNEQYF. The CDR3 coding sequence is TGTGCCAGCAGTTTAGGGCCAGGGTCCAACGAGCAGTACTTC.

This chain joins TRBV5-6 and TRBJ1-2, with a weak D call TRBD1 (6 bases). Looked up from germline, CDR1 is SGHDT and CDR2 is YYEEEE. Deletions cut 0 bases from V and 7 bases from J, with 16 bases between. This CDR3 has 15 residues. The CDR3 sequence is CASSLGQDPFGGYTF. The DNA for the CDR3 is TGTGCCAGCAGCTTGGGACAGGATCCTTTCGGTGGCTACACCTTC. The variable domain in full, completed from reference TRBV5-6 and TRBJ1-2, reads DAGVTQSPTHLIKTRGQQVTLRCSPKSGHDTVSWYQQALGQGPQFIFQYYEEEERQRGNFPDRFSGHQFPNYSSELNVNALLLGDSALYLCASSLGQDPFGGYTFGSGTRLTVV.

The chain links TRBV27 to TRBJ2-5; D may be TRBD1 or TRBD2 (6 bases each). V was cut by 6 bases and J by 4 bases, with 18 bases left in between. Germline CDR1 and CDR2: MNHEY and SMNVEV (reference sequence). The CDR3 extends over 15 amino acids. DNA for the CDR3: TGTGCCAGCAGCCCGGGGGCACTATGGGCAGAGACCCAGTACTTC. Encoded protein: CASSPGALWAETQYF.

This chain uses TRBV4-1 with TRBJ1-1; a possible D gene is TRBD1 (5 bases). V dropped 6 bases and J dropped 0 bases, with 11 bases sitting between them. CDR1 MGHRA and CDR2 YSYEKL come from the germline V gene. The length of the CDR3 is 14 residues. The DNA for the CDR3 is TGCGCCAGCAGACTACAGGAGATGAACACTGAAGCTTTCTTT. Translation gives CASRLQEMNTEAFF.